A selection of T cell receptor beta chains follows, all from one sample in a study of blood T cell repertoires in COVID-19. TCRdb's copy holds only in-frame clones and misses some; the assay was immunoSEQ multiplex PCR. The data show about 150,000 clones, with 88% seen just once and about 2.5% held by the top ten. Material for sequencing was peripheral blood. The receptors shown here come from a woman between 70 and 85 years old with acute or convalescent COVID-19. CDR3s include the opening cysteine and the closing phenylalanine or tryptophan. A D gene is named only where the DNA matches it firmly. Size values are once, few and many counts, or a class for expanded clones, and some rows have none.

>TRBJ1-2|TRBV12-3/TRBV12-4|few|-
CASSFTGSFGYTF
TGTGCCAGCAGTTTCACAGGGAGTTTTGGCTACACCTTC
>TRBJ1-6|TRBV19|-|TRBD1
CASSVTGAGGSPLHF
TGTGCCAGTAGTGTCACAGGGGCTGGGGGCTCACCCCTCCACTTT
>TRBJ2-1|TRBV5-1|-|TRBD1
CASIGGGSYNEQFF
TGCGCCAGCATAGGGGGCGGCTCCTACAATGAGCAGTTCTTC
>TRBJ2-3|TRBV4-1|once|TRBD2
CASASGGPTDTQYF
TGCGCCAGCGCAAGCGGGGGCCCAACAGATACGCAGTATTTT
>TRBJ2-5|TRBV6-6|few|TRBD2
CASSPLRNAPGLAGEETQYF
TGTGCCAGCAGTCCGTTACGGAACGCCCCGGGACTAGCGGGGGAAGAGACCCAGTACTTC
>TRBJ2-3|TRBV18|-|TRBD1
CASSPRDRGPTDTQYF
TGTGCCAGCTCACCACGGGACAGGGGACCCACAGATACGCAGTATTTT
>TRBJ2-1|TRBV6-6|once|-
CASIAGTLGNNEQFF
TGTGCCAGCATAGCCGGGACACTCGGGAACAATGAGCAGTTCTTC
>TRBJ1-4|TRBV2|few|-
CASSEFLATNEKLFF
TGTGCCAGCAGTGAATTCCTAGCGACGAATGAAAAACTGTTTTTT
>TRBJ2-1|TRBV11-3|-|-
CASSLSYNEQFF
TGTGCCAGCAGCCTTAGTTACAATGAGCAGTTCTTC
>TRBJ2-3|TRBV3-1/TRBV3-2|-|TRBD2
CASSPSGGRTDTQYF
TGTGCCAGCAGCCCCAGCGGGGGGAGAACAGATACGCAGTATTTT
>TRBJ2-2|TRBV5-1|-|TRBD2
CASSLALGGGAGELFF
TGCGCCAGCAGCTTGGCCCTTGGCGGGGGGGCCGGGGAGCTGTTTTTT
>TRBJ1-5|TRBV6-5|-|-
CASSYTAGEDQPQHF
TGTGCCAGCAGTTATACCGCGGGGGAGGATCAGCCCCAGCATTTT
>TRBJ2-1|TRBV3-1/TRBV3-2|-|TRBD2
CASSQAPGTRNEQFF
TGTGCCAGCAGCCAAGCCCCCGGGACTAGGAATGAGCAGTTCTTC
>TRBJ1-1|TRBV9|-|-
CASSVGRMNTEAFF
TGTGCCAGCAGCGTAGGCAGAATGAACACTGAAGCTTTCTTT
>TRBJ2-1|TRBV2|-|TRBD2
CASRPGLADYNEQFF
TGTGCCAGCAGACCCGGACTAGCGGATTACAATGAGCAGTTCTTC
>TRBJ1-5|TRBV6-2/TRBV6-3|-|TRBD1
CASSRDQGAGNQPQHF
TGTGCCAGCAGTCGGGACCAGGGGGCTGGCAATCAGCCCCAGCATTTT
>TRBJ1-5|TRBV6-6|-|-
CASTDTKGGNQPQHF
TGTGCCAGCACTGACACCAAAGGCGGCAATCAGCCCCAGCATTTT
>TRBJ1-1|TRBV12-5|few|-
CASGLGGRVTEAFF
TGTGCTAGTGGTTTGGGGGGGCGGGTCACTGAAGCTTTCTTT
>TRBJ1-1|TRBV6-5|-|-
CASSPGHLSTEAFF
TGTGCCAGCAGCCCGGGACACCTGTCCACTGAAGCTTTCTTT
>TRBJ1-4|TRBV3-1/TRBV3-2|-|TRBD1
CASSPGQGSEKLFF
TGTGCCAGCAGCCCGGGACAGGGGAGCGAAAAACTGTTTTTT
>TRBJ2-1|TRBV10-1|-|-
CASSAQGSSYNEQFF
TGCGCCAGCAGTGCGCAGGGTAGCTCCTACAATGAGCAGTTCTTC
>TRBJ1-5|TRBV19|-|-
CASSGTGLSNQPQHF
TGTGCCAGTAGTGGAACAGGGTTGAGCAATCAGCCCCAGCATTTT
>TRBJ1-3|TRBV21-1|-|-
CASLRAEDVCAGQGRYSGNTIYF
TGTGCCAGCCTGCGGGCGGAAGACGTTTGTGCGGGACAGGGTAGGTACTCTGGAAACACCATATATTTT
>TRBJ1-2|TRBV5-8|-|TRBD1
CASSSTGQGNYGYTF
TGTGCCAGCAGCTCAACGGGACAGGGGAACTATGGCTACACCTTC
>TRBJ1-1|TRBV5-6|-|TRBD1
CASTMDRGSNTEAFF
TGTGCCAGCACCATGGACAGGGGCAGTAACACTGAAGCTTTCTTT
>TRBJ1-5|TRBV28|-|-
CAARIGGVSQPQHF
TGTGCCGCACGTATCGGGGGGGTAAGTCAGCCCCAGCATTTT
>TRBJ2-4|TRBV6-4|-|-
CASSEQQAAKNIQYF
TGTGCCAGCAGTGAACAACAGGCAGCCAAAAACATTCAGTACTTC
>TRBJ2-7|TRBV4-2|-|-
CASSPTPSYEQYF
TGTGCCAGCAGCCCGACACCATCCTACGAGCAGTACTTC
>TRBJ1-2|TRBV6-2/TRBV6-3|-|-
CASSPPTRDYGYTF
TGTGCCAGCAGTCCACCCACTAGGGACTATGGCTACACCTTC
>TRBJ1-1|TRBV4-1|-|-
CASSQLGRETEAFF
TGCGCCAGCAGCCAACTCGGACGGGAGACTGAAGCTTTCTTT
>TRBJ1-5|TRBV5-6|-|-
CASSGGVGQPQHF
TGTGCCAGCAGCGGCGGCGTTGGCCAGCCCCAGCATTTT
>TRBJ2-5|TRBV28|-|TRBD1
CAIVGQGLWETQYF
TGTGCCATAGTGGGACAGGGTTTGTGGGAGACCCAGTACTTC
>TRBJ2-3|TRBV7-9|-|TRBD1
CASSLTGGTDTQYF
TGTGCCAGCAGCTTAACAGGGGGCACAGATACGCAGTATTTT
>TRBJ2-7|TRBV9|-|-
CASSVGATYEQYF
TGTGCCAGCAGCGTAGGGGCTACCTACGAGCAGTACTTC
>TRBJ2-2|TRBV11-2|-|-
CASSLLRGVGELFF
TGTGCCAGCAGCTTATTACGGGGAGTCGGGGAGCTGTTTTTT